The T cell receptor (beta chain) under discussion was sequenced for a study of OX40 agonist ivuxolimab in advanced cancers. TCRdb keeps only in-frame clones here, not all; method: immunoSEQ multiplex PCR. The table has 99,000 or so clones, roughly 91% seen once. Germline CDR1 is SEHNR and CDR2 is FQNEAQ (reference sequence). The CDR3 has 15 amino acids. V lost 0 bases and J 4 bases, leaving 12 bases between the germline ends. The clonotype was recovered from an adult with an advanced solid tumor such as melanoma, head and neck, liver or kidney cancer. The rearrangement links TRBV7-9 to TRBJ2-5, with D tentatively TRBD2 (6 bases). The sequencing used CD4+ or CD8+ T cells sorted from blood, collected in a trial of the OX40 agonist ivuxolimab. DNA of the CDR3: TGTGCCAGCAGCTTAGCGCGGAGGGGAGGAGAGACCCAGTACTTC. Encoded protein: CASSLARRGGETQYF. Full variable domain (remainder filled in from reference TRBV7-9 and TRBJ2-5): DTGVSQNPRHKITKRGQNVTFRCDPISEHNRLYWYRQTLGQGPEFLTYFQNEAQLEKSRLLSDRFSAERPKGSFSTLEIQRTEQGDSAMYLCASSLARRGGETQYFGPGTRLLVL.